This T cell receptor beta chain derives from a study of cytomegalovirus exposure and HLA in healthy donors. Study overall: Roughly 80 million unique TCRs from HLA-typed donors made up an early data release.

In the PCR, 60 Vbeta and 13 Jbeta primers were used. The repertoire was sequenced with immunoSEQ multiplex PCR; TCRdb's copy has only in-frame clones and lacks some. The sample lists about 160,000 clones; 80% were seen once. Despite likely unrecorded immune exposures, the donors were nominally healthy at the time of sampling. Sequencing was performed on PBMCs. The receptor comes from a woman aged 50 to 60 in good health and CMV-seronegative.

The CDR3 protein is CASSFSTGQNSYEQYF. CDR3 bases: TGTGCCAGCAGCTTTTCTACGGGACAAAACTCCTACGAGCAGTACTTC. The chain carries TRBV7-8 and TRBJ2-7, with D perhaps matching TRBD1 (6 bases). The CDR3 spans 16 residues. With 3 bases removed from V and 0 bases from J, the gap between germline ends came to 15 bases. Germline assignment: CDR1 SGHVS and CDR2 FQNEAQ.